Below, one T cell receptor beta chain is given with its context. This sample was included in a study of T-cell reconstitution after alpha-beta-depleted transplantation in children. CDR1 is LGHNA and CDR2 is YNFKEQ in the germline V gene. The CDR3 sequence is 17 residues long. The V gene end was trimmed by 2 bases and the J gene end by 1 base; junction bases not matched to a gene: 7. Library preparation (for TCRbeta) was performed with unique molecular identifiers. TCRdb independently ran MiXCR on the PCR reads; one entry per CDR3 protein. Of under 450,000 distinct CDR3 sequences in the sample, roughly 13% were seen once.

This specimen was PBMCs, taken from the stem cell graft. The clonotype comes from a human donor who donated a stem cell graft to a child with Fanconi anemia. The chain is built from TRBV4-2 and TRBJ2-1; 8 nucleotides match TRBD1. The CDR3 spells CASSQQVRDRSYNEQFF. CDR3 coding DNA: TGTGCCAGCAGCCAACAGGTGCGGGACAGGTCCTACAATGAGCAGTTCTTC.